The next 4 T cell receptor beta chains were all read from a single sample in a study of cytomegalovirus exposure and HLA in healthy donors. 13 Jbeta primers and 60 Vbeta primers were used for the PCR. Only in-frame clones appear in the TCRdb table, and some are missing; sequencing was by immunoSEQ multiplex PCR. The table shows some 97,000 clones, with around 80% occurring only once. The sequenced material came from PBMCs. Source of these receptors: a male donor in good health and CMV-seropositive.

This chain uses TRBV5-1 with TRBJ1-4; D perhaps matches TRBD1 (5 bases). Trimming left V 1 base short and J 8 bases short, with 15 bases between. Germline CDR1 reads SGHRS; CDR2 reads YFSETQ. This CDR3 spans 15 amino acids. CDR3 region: CASSLWRRDGEKLFF. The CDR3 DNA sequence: TGCGCCAGCAGCTTGTGGCGGAGGGACGGGGAAAAACTGTTTTTT. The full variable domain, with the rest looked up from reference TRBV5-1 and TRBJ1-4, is KAGVTQTPRYLIKTRGQQVTLSCSPISGHRSVSWYQQTPGQGLQFLFEYFSETQRNKGNFPGRFSGRQFSNSRSEMNVSTLELGDSALYLCASSLWRRDGEKLFFGSGTQLSVL.

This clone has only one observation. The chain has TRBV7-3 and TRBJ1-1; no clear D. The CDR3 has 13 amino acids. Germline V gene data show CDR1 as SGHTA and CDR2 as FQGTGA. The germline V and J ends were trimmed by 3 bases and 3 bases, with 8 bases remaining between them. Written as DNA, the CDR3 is TGTGCCAGCAGCTTTACAGCAGACACTGAAGCTTTCTTT. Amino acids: CASSFTADTEAFF.

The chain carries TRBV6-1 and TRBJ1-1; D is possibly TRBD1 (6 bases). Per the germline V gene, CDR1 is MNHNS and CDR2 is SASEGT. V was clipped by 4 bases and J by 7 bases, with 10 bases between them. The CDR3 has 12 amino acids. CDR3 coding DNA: TGTGCCAGCAGTGCATCAGGGGTTGAAGCTTTCTTT. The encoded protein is CASSASGVEAFF.

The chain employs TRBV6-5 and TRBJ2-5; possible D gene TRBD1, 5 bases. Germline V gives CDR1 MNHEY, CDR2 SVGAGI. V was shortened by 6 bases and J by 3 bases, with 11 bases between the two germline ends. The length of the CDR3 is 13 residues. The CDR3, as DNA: TGTGCCAGCAGCCTTGGCAGGGAAGAGACCCAGTACTTC. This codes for CASSLGREETQYF.